Below are 24 T cell receptor beta chains sequenced from a single sample in a study of beta chain features in type 1 diabetes. Study-wide results and caveats: Among patients with Type 1 diabetes, TCRB CDR3s were moderately but significantly shorter in every one of the four CD4+ subsets.

These TCRs' antigens remain unknown. Expressed TCRB transcripts were sequenced, since all the RNA that had been isolated was reverse transcribed. The data were produced by immunoSEQ multiplex PCR, yet TCRdb's version contains in-frame clones alone and is incomplete. Among some 640,000 clones listed, roughly an eighth were seen once. The specimen was naive CD4+ T cells from blood. These receptor sequences come from a young man with type 1 diabetes.

The rearrangement links TRBV5-1 to TRBJ2-5; D perhaps matches TRBD1 (6 bases). The V gene's germline CDR1 is SGHRS and CDR2 YFSETQ. With 4 bases removed from V and 1 base from J, the gap between germline ends came to 14 bases. The CDR3 is made up of 15 amino acids. The CDR3 nucleotides read TGCGCCAGCAGCCTAGGACAGCTCACCCAAGAGACCCAGTACTTC. It codes for CASSLGQLTQETQYF.

The J gene is TRBJ1-1, the V gene TRBV15, with 7 bases identical to TRBD1. V was clipped by 3 bases and J by 6 bases; unmatched bases: 7. The germline gives CDR1 LNHNV, CDR2 YYDKDF (reference sequence). The CDR3 covers 14 residues. As DNA, the CDR3 is TGTGCCACCAGCAGGCCTCAGAGGGGGCCTGAAGCTTTCTTT. Amino acids: CATSRPQRGPEAFF.

This chain joins TRBV9 and TRBJ2-6, with TRBD1 matching 10 bases. V was pared by 4 bases and J by 1 base, with 5 bases of the junction left unmatched. In germline, CDR1 is SGDLS, CDR2 YYNGEE. This CDR3 is built from 17 residues. For the CDR3, the DNA is TGTGCCAGCAGCAACCGGGACAGGGGATCTGGGGCCAACGTCCTGACTTTC. It translates to CASSNRDRGSGANVLTF.

Only a few counts were recorded for this clone. V and J are TRBV11-3 and TRBJ2-1; D is perhaps TRBD2 (6 bases). Looked up from germline, CDR1 is SGHNT and CDR2 is YENEEA. The CDR3 loop spans 14 amino acids. V lost 4 bases and J 6 bases, leaving 13 bases between the germline ends. CDR3: CASSWSGRGNEQFF. The DNA for the CDR3 is TGTGCCAGCAGCTGGAGCGGGCGCGGCAATGAGCAGTTCTTC.

Only a few counts were recorded for this clone. The chain recombines TRBV7-8 with TRBJ1-4, with TRBD1 matching over 7 bases. J was trimmed by 0 bases and V by 4 bases; bases with no gene match: 11. The CDR3 is 18 amino acids. In germline, CDR1 is SGHVS, CDR2 FQNEAQ. The CDR3 spells CASSSPPGQTATNEKLFF. Written as DNA, the CDR3 is TGTGCCAGCAGCTCGCCTCCGGGACAGACTGCAACTAATGAAAAACTGTTTTTT.

The chain links TRBV2 to TRBJ2-4; D gene uncertain. The CDR3 has 15 residues. Germline CDR1 and CDR2: SNHLY and FYNNEI. V lost 5 bases and J lost 6, with 17 bases in between. The CDR3 region has the DNA TGTGCCAGCAGTACCGACCCTCGTGTGAGAAACATTCAGTACTTC. Encoded protein: CASSTDPRVRNIQYF.

This clone occurred a few times. V and J are TRBV30 and TRBJ1-2, with 8 bases lining up with TRBD1. This CDR3 has 14 amino acids. After removal of 4 bases from V and 4 bases from J, the junction contained 8 bases not matched to a gene. Germline lookup yields CDR1 GTSNPN and CDR2 SVGIG (reference sequence). CDR3 in amino acids: CAWTQGTGAYGYTF. In DNA form, the CDR3 reads TGTGCCTGGACCCAAGGGACAGGAGCCTATGGCTACACCTTC. Full variable domain (remainder filled in from reference TRBV30 and TRBJ1-2): SQTIHQWPATLVQPVGSPLSLECTVEGTSNPNLYWYRQAAGRGLQLLFYSVGIGQISSEVPQNLSASRPQDRQFILSSKKLLLSDSGFYLCAWTQGTGAYGYTFGSGTRLTVV.

The sample holds a few counts of this clone. CDR3: CSARGLDQAFF. CDR3 nucleotides: TGCAGTGCTAGAGGGTTGGACCAAGCTTTCTTT. The chain joins TRBV20-1 to TRBJ1-1, with D unresolved. Germline-derived CDR1 and CDR2 are DFQATT and SNEGSKA (reference sequence). The CDR3 is made up of 11 amino acids. V was pared by 1 base and J by 9 bases, with 9 bases between.

This clone appeared a few times. This chain joins TRBV15 and TRBJ2-1, with D perhaps TRBD2 (6 bases). This CDR3 has 17 residues. Germline V lookup: CDR1 LNHNV, CDR2 YYDKDF (reference sequence). The V gene lost 1 base and the J gene lost 0 bases, with 13 bases spanning the gap. The CDR3 is CATSRGPRGSSYNEQFF. In nucleotides, the CDR3 is TGTGCCACCAGCAGAGGACCACGGGGGAGCTCCTACAATGAGCAGTTCTTC. Full variable domain (remainder filled in from reference TRBV15 and TRBJ2-1): DAMVIQNPRYQVTQFGKPVTLSCSQTLNHNVMYWYQQKSSQAPKLLFHYYDKDFNNEADTPDNFQSRRPNTSFCFLDIRSPGLGDTAMYLCATSRGPRGSSYNEQFFGPGTRLTVL.

In this sample, this clone turned up a few times. This chain joins TRBV4-2 and TRBJ2-7, with 7 bases lining up with TRBD1. CDR1 is LGHNA and CDR2 is YNFKEQ in the germline V gene. Trimming took 4 bases from V and 4 from J; bases not matched to a gene: 7. The CDR3 extends over 14 amino acids. CDR3 bases: TGTGCCAGCAGCCTAACAGGGGAGAGGTACGAGCAGTACTTC. This encodes CASSLTGERYEQYF.

Worth noting for this clone: Distinct nucleotide sequences in the sample also encode this CDR3. The V gene is TRBV4-2, the J gene TRBJ1-5; D uncertain. The germline CDR1 and CDR2 sequences are LGHNA and YNFKEQ. CDR3 length: 13 amino acids. Between the trimmed V and J ends, which lost 0 bases and 6 bases, there was a span of 6 bases. The CDR3 DNA reads TGTGCCAGCAGCCAAGATCTGAGTCAGCCCCAGCATTTT. The encoded protein is CASSQDLSQPQHF.

The table lists this clone with a few counts. The chain has TRBV7-9 and TRBJ1-1; D is ambiguous. CDR1 is SEHNR, CDR2 FQNEAQ, per germline (reference sequence). This CDR3 is built from 14 residues. Trimming left V 1 base short and J 1 base short, with 7 bases between. The CDR3 spells CASSLDTGNTEAFF. CDR3 DNA sequence: TGTGCCAGCAGCTTAGATACGGGGAACACTGAAGCTTTCTTT.

In regard to this clone: Additional DNA sequences in this sample encode the identical CDR3. The chain carries TRBV5-1 and TRBJ2-2; no firm D call. The CDR3 length is 13 residues. V was cut by 0 bases and J by 5 bases, with 5 bases left in between. Germline values: CDR1 SGHRS, CDR2 YFSETQ. CDR3 in DNA: TGCGCCAGCAGCTTGGGTAGTACCGGGGAGCTGTTTTTT. It codes for CASSLGSTGELFF.

This clone came up a few times. J is TRBJ1-1 and V is TRBV30; 9 bases are a match to TRBD1. The CDR3 sequence is 13 residues long. Losses at the gene ends were 5 bases for V and 4 bases for J; bases not matched to a gene: 5. Germline assignment: CDR1 GTSNPN and CDR2 SVGIG (reference sequence). The CDR3 is CAWAGTGSTEAFF. The CDR3 nucleotides read TGTGCCTGGGCCGGGACAGGGTCCACTGAAGCTTTCTTT.

This clone was seen a few times. The V call is TRBV30, the J call TRBJ1-1; D gene unclear. The germline CDR1 and CDR2 sequences are GTSNPN and SVGIG (reference sequence). Deletions cut 0 bases from V and 5 bases from J, with 7 bases between. The CDR3 extends over 12 amino acids. In DNA, the CDR3 is TGTGCCTGGAGTGTGGGTTGGACTGAAGCTTTCTTT. This translates into CAWSVGWTEAFF. The variable domain in full, completed from reference TRBV30 and TRBJ1-1, reads SQTIHQWPATLVQPVGSPLSLECTVEGTSNPNLYWYRQAAGRGLQLLFYSVGIGQISSEVPQNLSASRPQDRQFILSSKKLLLSDSGFYLCAWSVGWTEAFFGQGTRLTVV.

This clone was detected a few times. The chain has TRBV13 and TRBJ1-2; D unclear. CDR1 and CDR2 (germline): PRHDT, FYEKMQ (reference sequence). The CDR3 sequence is 12 residues long. V shed 3 bases and J shed 7 bases, with 9 bases lying between them. This CDR3 reads CASSFREAGYTF. The CDR3 DNA is TGTGCCAGCAGCTTCCGGGAAGCTGGCTACACCTTC.

This clone has more than one count but fewer than ten. The same CDR3 is also encoded by other DNA sequences in this sample. The chain couples TRBV7-2 to TRBJ2-5; no reliable D call. V was clipped by 1 base and J by 4 bases, with 7 bases between them. The CDR3 consists of 13 residues. Per germline, CDR1 SGHTA and CDR2 FQGNSA. The CDR3 coding sequence is TGTGCCAGCAGCTTAGGTGTTGGAGAGACCCAGTACTTC. Protein product: CASSLGVGETQYF.

This clone was counted between two and nine times. The same CDR3 can be traced to other DNA sequences in this sample. V gene TRBV28 combines with J gene TRBJ2-5, with no clear D. The CDR3 totals 11 residues. Germline lookup yields CDR1 MDHEN and CDR2 SYDVKM. Trimming cost V 5 bases and J 1 base, with 2 bases left between them. Here the CDR3 DNA reads TGTGCCAGCAGTCCCCAAGAGACCCAGTACTTC. This sequence encodes CASSPQETQYF.

This clone was observed a handful of times. The rearrangement joins TRBV9 to TRBJ2-1; D call uncertain. Between the trimmed V and J ends, which lost 0 bases and 1 base, there was a span of 14 bases. The CDR3 is 17 residues long. Looked up from germline, CDR1 is SGDLS and CDR2 is YYNGEE. The CDR3 reads CASSVAGSPRSYNEQFF. The DNA of the CDR3 is TGTGCCAGCAGCGTAGCTGGCAGCCCGCGATCCTACAATGAGCAGTTCTTC.

This clone was observed a handful of times. An end of the junction does not agree with germline; a read error may underlie this. V is TRBV29-1 and J is TRBJ1-3; D ambiguous. CDR3 length: 13 residues. Germline lookup yields CDR1 SQVTM and CDR2 ANQGSEA. The CDR3 loop reads CSVEEQTGNTIYF. The CDR3 DNA sequence: TGCAGCGTGGAAGAACAAACTGGAAACACCATATATTTT.

V is TRBV6-5 and J is TRBJ2-7; possibly TRBD2 for D (6 bases). CDR1 is MNHEY, CDR2 SVGAGI, per germline. This CDR3 region has 15 residues. V lost 0 bases, J lost 7 bases, and 16 bases lay in between. DNA for the CDR3: TGTGCCAGCAGTTACTCGAGTGGAGGGTTAGAGGAGCAGTACTTC. Residues: CASSYSSGGLEEQYF.

This clone was detected only a few times. The rearrangement links TRBV30 to TRBJ1-4; maybe TRBD1 (5 bases). CDR3 length: 13 residues. Per the germline V gene, CDR1 is GTSNPN and CDR2 is SVGIG (reference sequence). V was cut by 7 bases and J by 4 bases, with 13 bases left in between. The CDR3 nucleotides read TGTGCCTCCAGCCGGGACGGTAATGAAAAACTGTTTTTT. Its protein product is CASSRDGNEKLFF.

This clone was seen a few times. This chain uses TRBV29-1 with TRBJ2-7, with 11 bases identical to TRBD2. Losses at the gene ends were 4 bases for V and 0 bases for J; bases not matched to a gene: 2. Germline-derived CDR1 and CDR2 are SQVTM and ANQGSEA. This CDR3 contains 14 residues. CDR3 sequence (DNA): TGCAGCGTTGGGACTAGCGGGTCCTCCTACGAGCAGTACTTC. Protein: CSVGTSGSSYEQYF.

V and J are TRBV5-6 and TRBJ1-1, with 8 bases that match TRBD1. V was clipped by 2 bases and J by 3 bases; unmatched bases: 3. The CDR3 extends over 14 amino acids. From germline, CDR1 is SGHDT and CDR2 YYEEEE. The CDR3 DNA follows: TGTGCCAGCAGCTTTGGACAGGGCCACACTGAAGCTTTCTTT. Amino acids: CASSFGQGHTEAFF. Full variable domain (missing parts from reference TRBV5-6 and TRBJ1-1): DAGVTQSPTHLIKTRGQQVTLRCSPKSGHDTVSWYQQALGQGPQFIFQYYEEEERQRGNFPDRFSGHQFPNYSSELNVNALLLGDSALYLCASSFGQGHTEAFFGQGTRLTVV.